This T cell receptor beta chain was identified in a study of shared clonotypes between healthy human individuals. The CDR3 has 14 amino acids. The germline gives CDR1 SGHTA, CDR2 FQGNSA. V was cut by 5 bases and J by 4 bases, with 13 bases left in between. In the authors' workflow: Junction-only immunoSEQ data arrived without quality scores, meaning filtering differed. The data were produced by immunoSEQ multiplex PCR, yet TCRdb's version contains in-frame clones alone and is incomplete. The D gene and trimming were derived from the DNA, and the V and J assignments and clone size from that table. The data hold 1,500,000 or so clones, with approximately 98.5% observed a single time.

Material: naive CD4+ T cells sorted from blood. Subset defined: CD45RA+ positively selected. This chain uses TRBV7-2 with TRBJ2-3, with a tentative D call TRBD1 (6 bases). The source of this sequence is a man between 25 and 39 years old in good health. The CDR3 DNA sequence: TGTGCCAGCAGCGTTCGAGGGGGACCAGATACGCAGTATTTT. The encoded protein is CASSVRGGPDTQYF.